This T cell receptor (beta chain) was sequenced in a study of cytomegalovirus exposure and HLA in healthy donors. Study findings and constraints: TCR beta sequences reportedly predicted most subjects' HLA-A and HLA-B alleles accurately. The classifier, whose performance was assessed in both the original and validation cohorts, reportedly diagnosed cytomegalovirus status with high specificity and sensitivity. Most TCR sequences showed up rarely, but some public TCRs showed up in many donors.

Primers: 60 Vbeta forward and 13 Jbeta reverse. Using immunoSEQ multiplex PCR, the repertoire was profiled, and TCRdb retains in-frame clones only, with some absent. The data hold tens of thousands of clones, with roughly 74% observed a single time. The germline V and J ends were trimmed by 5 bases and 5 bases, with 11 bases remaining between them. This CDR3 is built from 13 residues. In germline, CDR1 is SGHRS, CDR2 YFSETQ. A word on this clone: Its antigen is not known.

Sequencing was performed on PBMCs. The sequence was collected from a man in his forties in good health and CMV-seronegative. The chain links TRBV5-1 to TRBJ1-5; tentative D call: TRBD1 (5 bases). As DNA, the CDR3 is TGCGCCAGCAGTGACGGAGGGGATCAGCCCCAGCATTTT. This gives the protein CASSDGGDQPQHF.